This is a list of T cell receptor beta chains from one sample in a study of T cell repertoires in cytomegalovirus infection. Each CDR3 protein is one row after TCRdb ran MiXCR on the reads. The sample includes about 360,000 distinct CDR3 sequences, less than 20% seen only once; the top ten take under 9%. Source material: PBMCs. These receptors were collected from a human donor in good health (CMV status not recorded). Some clones in this sample may be carry-over from other donors' samples. Both conserved end residues are part of each CDR3. A D gene is named only where the DNA matches it firmly. Clone size is not always given. Where it is, it says once, few, many or a class for expanded clones.

abundance	j_gene	v_gene	d_gene	CDR3nt	CDR3aa
NA	TRBJ1-5	TRBV7-2	NA	TGTGCCAGCAGCATATCAACAGCTTATCAGCCCCAGCATTTT	CASSISTAYQPQHF
NA	TRBJ1-1	TRBV23-1	NA	TGCGCCAGCAGTCAATCAGGGGGAAACACTGAAGCTTTCTTT	CASSQSGGNTEAFF
once	TRBJ2-1	TRBV6-6	NA	TGTGCTGCCGAAGAGAGGGGGGCCTACAATGAGCAGTTCTTC	CAAEERGAYNEQFF
many	TRBJ2-1	TRBV6-1	TRBD1	TGTGCCAGCAGTGAAGTTGGGACAGGGATAAATGAGCAGTTCTTC	CASSEVGTGINEQFF
NA	TRBJ1-1	TRBV5-6	NA	TGTGCCAGCAGCACGACAGCTTATGGCACTGAAGCTTTCTTT	CASSTTAYGTEAFF
few	TRBJ2-7	TRBV10-3	NA	TGTGCCATCACCGACATTCTAAGGGGGTTCGAGCAGTACTTC	CAITDILRGFEQYF
few	TRBJ2-1	TRBV2	NA	TGTGCCAGCAGTTCTTGGGGGGGCAGTGCTGAGCAGTTCTTC	CASSSWGGSAEQFF
NA	TRBJ1-6	TRBV2	NA	TGTGCCAGCAGTGTTCAGGGTAATTCACCCCTCCACTTT	CASSVQGNSPLHF
NA	TRBJ2-1	TRBV6-8	TRBD1	TGTGCCAGCAATCAAGGACAGGGGCTATACAATGAGCAGTTCTTC	CASNQGQGLYNEQFF
NA	TRBJ2-7	TRBV20-1	TRBD2	TGCAGTGCCGGGGGACTAGCGGGAGGGACGTTGAGGGAGCAGTACTTC	CSAGGLAGGTLREQYF
many	TRBJ1-1	TRBV7-9	NA	TGTGCCAGCAGCCAGCAGGGTGGGTCCACTGAAGCTTTCTTT	CASSQQGGSTEAFF
NA	TRBJ1-2	TRBV12-3/TRBV12-4	NA	TGTGCCAGTACCCTATTAGGGGCAGCAGGAGGCTACACCTTC	CASTLLGAAGGYTF
NA	TRBJ2-3	TRBV5-1	TRBD1	TGCGCCAGCAGCCTGGGACAGGATGCAGATACGCAGTATTTT	CASSLGQDADTQYF
many	TRBJ2-7	TRBV7-9	NA	TGTGCCAGCAGCTCACTAGGGGGGCAGGAGCAGTACTTC	CASSSLGGQEQYF
many	TRBJ2-1	TRBV7-2	NA	TGTGCCAGCCGCGGGCAGACCGTCAATGAGCAGTTCTTC	CASRGQTVNEQFF